This T cell receptor (beta chain) was profiled in a study of regulatory T cells in long-lasting Graves disease. The CDR3 extends over 14 amino acids. In germline, CDR1 is MNHEY, CDR2 SVGEGT. V gave up 4 bases and J gave up 1 base, with 7 bases separating them. For TCR beta, libraries came from iRepertoire HTBI primers and Arm-PCR of CDR3 regions. Via MiXCR, TCRdb re-called the multiplex PCR reads, giving one row per CDR3 protein. This sample has roughly 420,000 distinct CDR3 sequences, with about a sixth found just once. This clonotype was detected only a few times. Indicated time point: newly diagnosed GD, antithyroid drugs for less than 3 months. Extracted PBMC RNA gave rise to the TCR library. These data were also filed under a second study, of T cells in Graves' hyperthyroidism and ophthalmopathy.

The chain employs TRBV6-2 or TRBV6-3 and TRBJ2-2; D gene unclear. The receptor's source is a woman younger than 30 with Graves disease. The material was peripheral blood mononuclear cells (PBMCs), obtained at new diagnosis, from a patient treated with antithyroid drugs. This CDR3 is CASSWAKNTGELFF. CDR3 in DNA: TGTGCCAGCAGTTGGGCTAAGAACACCGGGGAGCTGTTTTTT.